The text below deals with one TCR beta chain. The data were taken from a study of identical twins. The V and J ends lost 2 bases and 4 bases, in that order; junction bases with no gene match: 4. This CDR3 comprises 13 residues. Germline CDR1 is DFQATT and CDR2 is SNEGSKA (reference sequence). Template switching created a universal primer site, and the cDNA included unique molecular identifiers. TCRdb analysed the 5' RACE reads with MiXCR anew, one entry per CDR3 protein. Among approximately 500,000 distinct CDR3 sequences listed, approximately 24% were seen once. Only healthy Caucasians were enrolled as donors. The sample also formed part of further work on T cells expressing NK-cell markers.

This TCR was sampled from a woman aged 18-29 years in good health. The sample was CD4+ T cells sorted from blood. The chain carries TRBV20-1 and TRBJ2-7, with 8 bases aligning to TRBD2. The CDR3 spells CSARRGLGYEQYF. CDR3 sequence (DNA): TGCAGTGCTAGAAGGGGACTAGGTTACGAGCAGTACTTC.